This T cell receptor (beta chain) was sequenced during a study of blood T cell repertoires in COVID-19. Study at large: COVID-19 samples, acute and convalescent, were from the United States, Italy and Spain. Sources were T cells, B-cell-depleted T cells, or PBMCs; the material itself was cDNA or gDNA.

The CDR3 totals 15 residues. The V and J ends lost 5 bases and 5 bases, in that order; junction bases with no gene match: 8. From germline, CDR1 is SGHNT and CDR2 YENEEA. Assay: immunoSEQ multiplex PCR; the TCRdb copy retains only in-frame clones and omits some. Seen here are under 200,000 clones, 87% observed once, and the top ten hold 3% to 4.5%. V gene TRBV11-3 combines with J gene TRBJ2-3; 9 bases align to TRBD2. The sequence came from a man between 18 and 35 years old with active or convalescent COVID-19. Sequenced sample: peripheral blood. In nucleotides, the CDR3 is TGTGCCAGCAGCCAGGTCGCGGGAGGGGTAGATACGCAGTATTTT. It yields the protein CASSQVAGGVDTQYF. Using reference TRBV11-3 and TRBJ2-3 for the parts outside the CDR3, the full variable domain is EAGVVQSPRYKIIEKKQPVAFWCNPISGHNTLYWYLQNLGQGPELLIRYENEEAVDDSQLPKDRFSAERLKGVDSTLKIQPAELGDSAVYLCASSQVAGGVDTQYFGPGTRLTVL.